This TCR beta chain was sequenced during a study of blood T cell repertoires in COVID-19 (TCRdb year 2020). In terms of the full investigation: Samples from collaborators originated in the United States, Italy and Spain and spanned both the acute and convalescent phases of COVID-19. The material from the prospective study consisted of cDNA or gDNA derived from T cells, B-cell-depleted T cells, or PBMCs. The dataset comprised deeply sampled blood TCRbeta repertoires from subjects exposed to, actively infected with, or recovered from COVID-19. The repertoires were released in a freely available public database intended as a resource for research on the immune response to SARS-CoV-2. Samples came from the ongoing ImmuneRACE study (first 160 participants) plus 1,254 subjects from 6 global collaborators. The sample metadata nearly always contained a de-identified subject ID, COVID-19 status, age in years and sex. HLA class I and class II types, where available, came from metadata supplied by the sample provider rather than from assay-based typing.

In the prospective study, participants were roughly 18 to 95 years old, resided in about two dozen geographic areas of the United States, and were enrolled through a virtual design. To assign participants to cohorts, the prospective study relied on clinical history that participants themselves reported in a screening survey and a study questionnaire. Exposed participants had been in contact with someone with a PCR-confirmed or clinician-diagnosed COVID-19 case within 2 weeks of study entry. In the prospective study, whole blood, serum and a nasopharyngeal or oropharyngeal swab were collected from each participant by mobile phlebotomists. Participants in the prospective study had the option to provide additional blood draws and questionnaires over a 2-month period. Before DNA extraction, prospective study blood samples were shipped either frozen or at room temperature. What the work shows at the level of the full study, not this receptor alone: The amount of clinical and demographic metadata varied by source and participant and was provided uncurated.

The immunoSEQ Assay, a bias-controlled multiplex PCR, was used to amplify TCRbeta CDR3 regions from genomic DNA. From the authors' description of their analysis: Nucleated cell counts per sample were estimated from amplification of reference gene primers within the assay. Sequence reads were collapsed and filtered to measure the absolute abundance of every unique TCRbeta CDR3 rearrangement. For each sample, productive Simpson clonality was calculated by taking the square root of Simpson's diversity index across productive rearrangements. TCRdb obtained this table from immuneACCESS and retained in-frame rearrangements with V and J assigned. These tables miss some clones; where compared with another copy, unresolved V genes account for less than half of the shortfall, and the remainder is unexplained. V, J and clone size were drawn from that table, and D and trimming were deduced from the DNA. This sample has some 340,000 clones in its table, and more than 90% of those were observed once. In total, the top ten clones hold around 3.9% of the sample.

Worth noting for this clone: It lacks a known antigen. No base qualities exist here, and no much larger clone lies one base off it.

V drops 1 base and J drops 0 bases, leaving 16 bases in between. Looking up the germline V gene yields CDR1 SGHTA and CDR2 FQGNSA. The CDR3 covers 19 residues, taking in both the cysteine and the phenylalanine. Solely the CDR3 DNA is kept, with 57 bases framed from the first base. The sequence links TRBV7-2 to TRBJ1-6; the D gene is unclear. Sequenced sample: PBMCs or T cells enriched from blood (not recorded which). The clonotype originates from a woman under 40 who had been exposed to COVID-19. The DNA sequence is TGTGCCAGCAGCTTAGTCGGTGTTGACCGGAGCTCCTATAATTCACCCCTCCACTTT. Its protein is CASSLVGVDRSSYNSPLHF. The entire variable domain, with the stretches around the CDR3 drawn from the reference TRBV7-2 and TRBJ1-6 proteins, is GAGVSQSPSNKVTEKGKDVELRCDPISGHTALYWYRQSLGQGLEFLIYFQGNSAPDKSGLPSDRFSAERTGGSVSTLTIQRTQQEDSAVYLCASSLVGVDRSSYNSPLHFGNGTRLTVT.